The 11 T cell receptor beta chains below were found in one sample sequenced in a study of beta chain features in type 1 diabetes. Study-wide findings and caveats: TCRB CDR3s were moderately but significantly shorter in Type 1 diabetes patients in all four CD4+ subsets.

Expressed TCRB transcripts were sequenced, since all the RNA that had been isolated was reverse transcribed. TCRdb keeps only in-frame clones here, not all; method: immunoSEQ multiplex PCR. The sample records 400,000 or so clones, 10% to 15% being singletons. Antigens of these TCRs are unknown. Sequencing used naive CD4+ T cells from blood. All receptors come from a woman aged 18 to 35 with type 1 diabetes.

This clone was seen a handful of times. DNA for the CDR3: TGTGCCAGCAGCTTAAGCCCGAATGAAAAACTGTTTTTT. Amino acids: CASSLSPNEKLFF. The J gene is TRBJ1-4, the V gene TRBV11-2; unclear D gene. The CDR3 loop spans 13 amino acids. CDR1 and CDR2 from the germline V gene are SGHAT and FQNNGV. Trimming removed 2 bases at V and 5 bases at J, with 6 bases between.

This clone appeared a few times. CDR3 nucleotide sequence: TGTGCCAGCAGTTCTCCACGGACAGGCTCTGGAAACACCATATATTTT. Translated: CASSSPRTGSGNTIYF. The rearrangement joins TRBV28 to TRBJ1-3, with 7 bases lining up with TRBD1. The CDR3 length is 16 residues. Trimming took 4 bases from V and 0 from J; bases not matched to a gene: 6. In germline, CDR1 is MDHEN, CDR2 SYDVKM.

The genes are TRBV20-1 and TRBJ1-1; no definite D call. This CDR3 is 11 amino acids long. Germline CDR1 DFQATT, CDR2 SNEGSKA (reference sequence). Trimming removed 4 bases from V and 1 base from J, with 4 bases in between. The CDR3 DNA reads TGCAGTGCTACCCAGAACACTGAAGCTTTCTTT. Translating gives CSATQNTEAFF.

This clone has just a few counts. The chain uses TRBV5-4 and TRBJ1-4, with TRBD1 identical over 9 bases. Germline CDR1 and CDR2: SGHNT and YYREEE (reference sequence). The CDR3 is 16 amino acids. V shed 0 bases and J 8 bases; nucleotides not matched to a gene: 8. The CDR3 region has the DNA TGTGCCAGCAGCTTGGTTGGAGGACAGGGGAGGGAAAAACTGTTTTTT. Protein: CASSLVGGQGREKLFF.

This chain uses TRBV19 with TRBJ2-7; D perhaps matches TRBD2 (6 bases). Germline CDR1 LNHDA, CDR2 SQIVND (reference sequence). This CDR3 is 14 amino acids long. V gave up 6 bases and J gave up 2 bases, with 14 bases separating them. CDR3 protein: CASSTGTGPYEQYF. In DNA, the CDR3 is TGTGCCAGTAGCACCGGGACTGGACCCTACGAGCAGTACTTC. Looking up the rest from reference TRBV19 and TRBJ2-7 gives the full variable domain: DGGITQSPKYLFRKEGQNVTLSCEQNLNHDAMYWYRQDPGQGLRLIYYSQIVNDFQKGDIAEGYSVSREKKESFPLTVTSAQKNPTAFYLCASSTGTGPYEQYFGPGTRLTVT.

This clone was counted between two and nine times. The gene calls are TRBV28 and TRBJ2-5; 7 nucleotides agree with TRBD2. The CDR3 length is 14 residues. Trimming took 7 bases from V and 5 from J; bases not matched to a gene: 10. Germline V gene lookup returns CDR1 MDHEN and CDR2 SYDVKM. DNA of the CDR3: TGTGCCAGCACCCAGGGACTACAGCTGGAGACCCAGTACTTC. It yields the protein CASTQGLQLETQYF.

Here the CDR3 DNA reads TGTGCCAGCAGCAACAGGAGGGGCACTGAAGCTTTCTTT. It codes for CASSNRRGTEAFF. The V gene is TRBV6-1, the J gene TRBJ1-1, with a tentative D call TRBD1 (5 bases). Germline V gene sequence: CDR1 MNHNS, CDR2 SASEGT. There are 13 residues in the CDR3. Trimming left V 6 bases short and J 4 bases short, with 12 bases between.

This clone showed up just a few times. CDR3 loop: CASRHHGGATNEQFF. CDR3 DNA sequence: TGTGCCAGCCGACACCACGGGGGGGCAACAAATGAGCAGTTCTTC. The V gene is TRBV14, the J gene TRBJ2-1; 8 bases are shared with TRBD2. The CDR3 has 15 residues. Germline CDR1 is SGHDN and CDR2 is FVKESK. V gave up 8 bases and J gave up 7 bases; unmatched junction bases: 13.

The chain joins TRBV7-2 to TRBJ1-2, with 7 nucleotides matching TRBD1. The junction had 11 bases not matched to a gene; V was cut back by 5 bases and J by 5 bases. Germline CDR1 reads SGHTA; CDR2 reads FQGNSA. The CDR3 covers 15 residues. The CDR3 DNA follows: TGTGCCAGCAGCCCCCAGCCGGGACAGAAATATGGCTACACCTTC. Protein product: CASSPQPGQKYGYTF.

The rearrangement links TRBV27 to TRBJ1-2, with a tentative D call TRBD1 (5 bases). The CDR3 extends over 12 amino acids. Trimming pared 7 bases from V and 2 bases from J, leaving 8 bases between. Germline lookup yields CDR1 MNHEY and CDR2 SMNVEV (reference sequence). CDR3 nucleotides: TGTGCCAGCAAGACAGCAAACTATGGCTACACCTTC. Protein: CASKTANYGYTF.

This chain uses TRBV5-4 with TRBJ2-2; 10 bases fit TRBD2. The ends lost 4 bases at V and 4 bases at J; junction bases unmatched: 13. This CDR3 region has 18 residues. Per germline, CDR1 SGHNT and CDR2 YYREEE (reference sequence). CDR3 DNA sequence: TGTGCCAGCAGCGGGACTAGCGTGTTAAGCACGGTCACCGGGGAGCTGTTTTTT. Translation: CASSGTSVLSTVTGELFF.